This T cell receptor (beta chain) was sequenced during a study of T cell repertoires in cytomegalovirus infection. TCRdb re-called the reads through MiXCR, storing one row per CDR3 protein. The sample includes around 750,000 distinct CDR3 sequences, roughly 33% of them seen just once. This clonotype came up a few times. Its antigen is still unknown. The germline CDR1 and CDR2 sequences are MGHDK and SYGVNS. V trimming: 4 bases; J trimming: 2 bases; junction bases outside the gene matches: 4. CDR3 length: 14 amino acids. The chain combines TRBV25-1 with TRBJ2-7; TRBD2 aligns across 8 bases. The clonotype was recovered from a human donor in good health (CMV status not recorded). Some clones in this sample may be carry-over from other donors' samples. This material consisted of cultured CD8+ T cells from PBMCs, taken from culture after CMV antigen stimulation. The CDR3 bases are TGTGCCAGCAGTGCGGGGGGGCCCACCTACGAGCAGTACTTC. Translation: CASSAGGPTYEQYF.